This TCR beta chain came from a study of blood T cell repertoires in COVID-19. Looking at the study overall: Acute and convalescent COVID-19 samples came from the United States, Italy and Spain.

TCRdb's copy holds only in-frame clones and misses some; the assay was immunoSEQ multiplex PCR. Counted here are hundreds of thousands of clones, approximately 86% occurring once; the ten biggest clones make up roughly 1.3%. CDR3 length equals 18 residues. V lost 1 base and J lost 3; bases outside the gene matches: 12. CDR1 is SGDLS, CDR2 YYNGEE, per germline. The chain carries TRBV9 and TRBJ2-3; TRBD1 matches at 9 bases. The TCR was taken from a woman aged 30 to 39 with COVID-19, enrolled during active disease. Sequencing was done on a sample of peripheral blood. CDR3 sequence (DNA): TGTGCCAGCAGCGTATCGGTCAGAGGGGACAGGGCAACAGATACGCAGTATTTT. Residues: CASSVSVRGDRATDTQYF.